This T cell receptor (beta chain) stems from a study of T cells in Graves' hyperthyroidism and ophthalmopathy. Study-level results: Ophthalmopathy was distinguished from stable hyperthyroidism by 13 V-J signatures. Most thyroid clonotypes with frequency above 0.001 were detected in blood.

In germline, CDR1 is SGHRS, CDR2 YFSETQ. The CDR3 is 14 residues long. V gave up 4 bases and J gave up 1 base, with 11 bases separating them. TCR beta CDR3 regions were amplified from RNA. With the HTBI primer set, the TCR CDR3 went through a first round of RT-PCR. MiXCR, applied by TCRdb to the multiplex PCR reads, yields one record per CDR3 protein. The table shows about 580,000 distinct CDR3 sequences, with 35% to 55% occurring only once. Stable hyperthyroidism: no ophthalmopathy progression over 18 months of follow-up. Hyperthyroidism had been newly diagnosed in patients aged 18 to 65, and its duration was under 2 months. Many counts were recorded for this clonotype. No antigen is known for it.

J is TRBJ1-1 and V is TRBV5-1; perhaps TRBD1 as D (6 bases). The sample comprised peripheral blood or thyroid tissue (not recorded which). This TCR came from a young woman with Graves' hyperthyroidism. DNA for the CDR3: TGCGCCAGCAGCGGGACGGACAGGAACACTGAAGCTTTCTTT. Its protein is CASSGTDRNTEAFF.